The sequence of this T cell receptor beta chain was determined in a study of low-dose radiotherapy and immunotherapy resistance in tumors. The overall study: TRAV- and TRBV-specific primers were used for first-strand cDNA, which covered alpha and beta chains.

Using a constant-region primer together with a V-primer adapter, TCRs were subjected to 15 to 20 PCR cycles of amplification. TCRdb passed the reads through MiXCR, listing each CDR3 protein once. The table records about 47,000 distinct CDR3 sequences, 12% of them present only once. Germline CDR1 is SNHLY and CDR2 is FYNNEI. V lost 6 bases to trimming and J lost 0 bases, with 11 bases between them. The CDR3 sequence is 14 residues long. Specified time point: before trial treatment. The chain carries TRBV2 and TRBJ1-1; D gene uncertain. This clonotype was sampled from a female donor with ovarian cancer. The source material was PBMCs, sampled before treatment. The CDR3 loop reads CASSPRWLNTEAFF. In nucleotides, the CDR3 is TGTGCCAGCAGCCCCCGGTGGCTGAACACTGAAGCTTTCTTT.